The 25 T cell receptor beta chains listed next were all sequenced from one sample in a study of T cell responses to AZD1222 COVID-19 vaccine. Generated by immunoSEQ multiplex PCR, the TCRdb table keeps only in-frame clones and is missing some. Of over 60,000 clones listed, around 74% are singletons. The sample consisted of peripheral blood, taken on day 0 of MenACWY control vaccination. The receptors were gathered from an adult in good health.

V is TRBV19 and J is TRBJ1-2, with D perhaps matching TRBD1 (6 bases). Germline V gene data show CDR1 as LNHDA and CDR2 as SQIVND (reference sequence). V was trimmed by 6 bases and J by 0 bases, leaving 11 bases between them. The CDR3 is made up of 14 amino acids. Here the CDR3 DNA reads TGTGCCAGTAGGCCGGGACAATCTAACTATGGCTACACCTTC. Amino acid sequence: CASRPGQSNYGYTF.

This clone was observed once. The chain is built from TRBV13 and TRBJ1-1, with D maybe TRBD1 (5 bases). Germline CDR1 is PRHDT and CDR2 is FYEKMQ (reference sequence). Trimming left V 2 bases short and J 0 bases short, with 10 bases between. The CDR3 is 15 residues long. DNA of the CDR3: TGTGCCAGCAGCTTAAGAAAGGGGATGAACACTGAAGCTTTCTTT. Residues: CASSLRKGMNTEAFF.

This clone was counted between two and nine times. V is TRBV19 and J is TRBJ2-6, with 8 bases fitting TRBD1. CDR1 LNHDA and CDR2 SQIVND come from the germline V gene (reference sequence). With 5 bases clipped from V and 2 bases from J, the junction kept 5 bases outside the gene matches. This CDR3 region has 16 residues. The CDR3 is CASSVPGGAGANVLTF. CDR3 coding DNA: TGTGCCAGTAGTGTTCCAGGGGGCGCTGGGGCCAACGTCCTGACTTTC.

This chain links TRBV14 with TRBJ2-1; no clear D. V lost 3 bases to trimming and J lost 9 bases, with 12 bases between them. CDR3 size: 13 residues. Germline values: CDR1 SGHDN, CDR2 FVKESK. Here the CDR3 reads CASSQGSRTEQFF. CDR3 coding DNA: TGTGCCAGCAGCCAGGGAAGCCGAACTGAGCAGTTCTTC.

The gene calls are TRBV12-5 and TRBJ1-1; possibly TRBD1 for D (6 bases). Trimming shortened V by 7 bases and J by 5 bases, and 17 bases separated the two germline ends. CDR1 is LGHNT, CDR2 FRNRAP, per germline. This CDR3 spans 14 amino acids. The CDR3 DNA follows: TGTGCTAGTGCCTGGGGGGGGGCGACGACTGAAGCTTTCTTT. It yields the protein CASAWGGATTEAFF.

This chain links TRBV18 with TRBJ2-1; perhaps D is TRBD1 or TRBD2 (5 bases each). Trimming left V 5 bases short and J 0 bases short, with 8 bases between. The CDR3 sequence is 14 residues long. CDR1 and CDR2 from the germline V gene are KGHSH and LQKENI. Here the CDR3 DNA reads TGTGCCAGCTCAGGGACCAGCTCCTACAATGAGCAGTTCTTC. Protein product: CASSGTSSYNEQFF.

J is TRBJ1-1 and V is TRBV7-2; weak D call: TRBD1 (5 bases). Germline V gene lookup returns CDR1 SGHTA and CDR2 FQGNSA. The CDR3 is 14 residues long. The germline V and J ends were trimmed by 2 bases and 6 bases, with 13 bases remaining between them. DNA of the CDR3: TGTGCCAGCAGCTTAACAGGCGGGAGTCCTGAAGCTTTCTTT. It codes for CASSLTGGSPEAFF.

The chain is built from TRBV18 and TRBJ1-5, with D possibly being TRBD1 (5 bases). The CDR3 is 13 amino acids. Trimming stripped 6 bases from V and 7 bases from J, with 13 bases between. Germline V lookup: CDR1 KGHSH, CDR2 LQKENI. The CDR3 sequence: CASSAGPGQPQHF. The DNA for the CDR3 is TGTGCCAGCTCGGCAGGGCCAGGCCAGCCCCAGCATTTT.

DNA for the CDR3: TGTGCCAGCAGCCACGTTCCTAGCGGCTCCTACAATGAGCAGTTCTTC. This translates into CASSHVPSGSYNEQFF. This rearrangement joins TRBV7-9 to TRBJ2-1, with TRBD2 identical over 7 bases. From germline, CDR1 is SEHNR and CDR2 FQNEAQ (reference sequence). The junction had 7 bases not matched to a gene; V was cut back by 5 bases and J by 0 bases. The CDR3 sequence is 16 residues long.

The gene calls are TRBV6-5 and TRBJ1-1; D uncertain. The V gene's germline CDR1 is MNHEY and CDR2 SVGAGI. CDR3 length: 12 residues. The ends were cut back, 2 bases at V and 7 bases at J, with 8 bases in the middle. The CDR3, as DNA: TGTGCCAGCAGTTACCAAGGTGGTGAAGCTTTCTTT. Its protein is CASSYQGGEAFF.

This rearrangement joins TRBV6-6 to TRBJ1-5; weak D call: TRBD1 (5 bases). CDR3 length equals 15 residues. Trimming took 6 bases from V and 2 from J, leaving 14 bases between them. CDR1 MNHNY and CDR2 SVGAGI come from the germline V gene (reference sequence). The CDR3 coding sequence is TGTGCCAGCAGGTCCCCCGGGGCCCGCAATCAGCCCCAGCATTTT. It is translated as CASRSPGARNQPQHF.

The chain is built from TRBV5-1 and TRBJ2-1; D is undetermined. The V end lost 2 bases, the J end lost 6 bases, and 12 bases lay between the germline ends. CDR1 is SGHRS and CDR2 is YFSETQ in the germline V gene. CDR3 length equals 14 residues. CDR3 sequence: CASSLGRTSNEQFF. Written as DNA, the CDR3 is TGCGCCAGCAGCTTAGGACGCACCAGCAATGAGCAGTTCTTC.

The chain carries TRBV6-4 and TRBJ2-2, with 8 bases identical to TRBD1. With 6 bases clipped from V and 1 base from J, the junction kept 4 bases outside the gene matches. CDR3 length equals 15 residues. From germline, CDR1 is MRHNA and CDR2 SNTAGT. Here the CDR3 DNA reads TGTGCCAGCAGAGCCGGGACAGGGAACACCGGGGAGCTGTTTTTT. This translates into CASRAGTGNTGELFF.

The rearrangement uses TRBV9 and TRBJ2-5, with D possibly being TRBD2 (5 bases). V was shortened by 4 bases and J by 5 bases, with 21 bases between the two germline ends. Germline lookup yields CDR1 SGDLS and CDR2 YYNGEE. The CDR3 consists of 16 residues. Here the CDR3 DNA reads TGTGCCAGCAGCATTGCCCCCGGACTGGTATTTGAGACCCAGTACTTC. Protein sequence: CASSIAPGLVFETQYF.

This rearrangement joins TRBV3-1 (or the pseudogene TRBV3-2) to TRBJ1-2; D is unresolved. Trimming removed 1 base from V and 6 bases from J, with 12 bases in between. The V gene's germline CDR1 is LGHDT and CDR2 YNNKEL (reference sequence). There are 14 residues in the CDR3. The CDR3 sequence is CASSQGSMSDGYTF. The CDR3 DNA sequence: TGTGCCAGCAGCCAAGGAAGCATGTCGGATGGCTACACCTTC.

This clone was seen only a few times. This chain links TRBV2 with TRBJ1-1; 7 bases match TRBD1. Unmatched junction bases numbered 3, after V lost 4 bases and J lost 7 bases. Germline values: CDR1 SNHLY, CDR2 FYNNEI. CDR3 length equals 12 residues. The CDR3 protein is CASSGQGGEAFF. The CDR3 nucleotides read TGTGCCAGCAGTGGACAGGGAGGTGAAGCTTTCTTT. Together with reference TRBV2 and TRBJ1-1, the CDR3 gives the full variable domain: EPEVTQTPSHQVTQMGQEVILRCVPISNHLYFYWYRQILGQKVEFLVSFYNNEISEKSEIFDDQFSVERPDGSNFTLKIRSTKLEDSAMYFCASSGQGGEAFFGQGTRLTVV.

The table lists this clone with a count of one. This chain joins TRBV11-2 and TRBJ2-1; 8 bases fit TRBD1. The CDR3 is 16 amino acids. Germline V gives CDR1 SGHAT, CDR2 FQNNGV. V lost 4 bases to trimming and J lost 7 bases; unmatched junction nucleotides: 12. CDR3 loop: CASSSRTGPTRNEQFF. As DNA, the CDR3 is TGTGCCAGCAGCTCCCGGACAGGGCCTACACGGAATGAGCAGTTCTTC.

The V and J genes are TRBV30 and TRBJ1-3; D remains unclear. The ends were cut back, 4 bases at V and 0 bases at J, with 13 bases in the middle. Germline loops: CDR1 GTSNPN, CDR2 SVGIG (reference sequence). CDR3 length: 15 amino acids. CDR3 sequence (DNA): TGTGCCTGGAACCCGGAATGGAGCTCTGGAAACACCATATATTTT. It translates to CAWNPEWSSGNTIYF.

The chain joins TRBV15 to TRBJ1-2; 8 bases map to TRBD1. The germline gives CDR1 LNHNV, CDR2 YYDKDF (reference sequence). After removal of 5 bases from V and 5 bases from J, the junction contained 4 bases not matched to a gene. The CDR3 is 13 residues long. For the CDR3, the DNA is TGTGCCACCAGCCCGGACAGGGTTTATGGCTACACCTTC. Its protein is CATSPDRVYGYTF.

This chain joins TRBV5-6 and TRBJ2-7; no definite D call. This CDR3 is built from 13 residues. V was pared by 5 bases and J by 2 bases, with 11 bases between. Germline CDR1 and CDR2: SGHDT and YYEEEE. The CDR3 DNA is TGTGCCAGCAGGCGCGGTGGAGCCTACGAGCAGTACTTC. This encodes CASRRGGAYEQYF.

CDR3 DNA: TGTGCCAGCAGCTCGGGGTGGAACACTGAAGCTTTCTTT. Amino acid sequence: CASSSGWNTEAFF. J is TRBJ1-1 and V is TRBV7-9; D uncertain. This CDR3 contains 13 residues. The germline V gene has CDR1 SEHNR and CDR2 FQNEAQ (reference sequence). V gave up 4 bases and J gave up 1 base, with 7 bases separating them.

This clone was seen a few times. The chain employs TRBV7-9 and TRBJ2-5; possibly TRBD2 for D (5 bases). Germline V CDR1 and CDR2: SEHNR, FQNEAQ (reference sequence). The CDR3 totals 16 residues. V lost 4 bases to trimming and J lost 3 bases, with 18 bases between them. The CDR3, as DNA: TGTGCCAGCAGCTCATCCAACGACTACATTAAAGAGACCCAGTACTTC. Its translation is CASSSSNDYIKETQYF.

The chain is built from TRBV29-1 and TRBJ1-1; weak D call: TRBD1 (6 bases). Between the trimmed V and J ends, which lost 5 bases and 7 bases, there was a span of 14 bases. This CDR3 contains 12 residues. Germline loops: CDR1 SQVTM, CDR2 ANQGSEA. The DNA of the CDR3 is TGCAGCGTTTTACCGGACAGCTTTGAAGCTTTCTTT. Translation: CSVLPDSFEAFF.

The chain combines TRBV7-2 with TRBJ1-1, with D possibly being TRBD1 (6 bases). Germline V gives CDR1 SGHTA, CDR2 FQGNSA. CDR3 length equals 14 residues. V lost 6 bases and J 5 bases, leaving 16 bases between the germline ends. The CDR3 DNA sequence: TGTGCCAGCAGTTATGGGGGCTTACAAACTGAAGCTTTCTTT. Translation gives CASSYGGLQTEAFF.

V gene TRBV19 combines with J gene TRBJ2-1; no clear D gene. Germline V CDR1 and CDR2: LNHDA, SQIVND (reference sequence). The CDR3 runs 15 residues. Trimming shortened V by 5 bases and J by 5 bases, and 16 bases separated the two germline ends. CDR3 in DNA: TGTGCCAGTAGTCCCTACCATCGCAGTAACAATGAGCAGTTCTTC. Its translation is CASSPYHRSNNEQFF.